The 22 T cell receptor beta chains below come from one sample, sequenced in a study of blood T cell repertoires in COVID-19. The protocol was immunoSEQ multiplex PCR, while the TCRdb copy is restricted to in-frame clones and leaves out a portion. The table has hundreds of thousands of clones, under 90% seen once. The specimen was PBMCs or T cells enriched from blood (not recorded which). The receptors shown here come from a man younger than 45 who had recovered from COVID-19.

The chain joins TRBV11-2 to TRBJ1-6; D not certain. The CDR3 extends over 16 amino acids. Germline V gene lookup returns CDR1 SGHAT and CDR2 FQNNGV. The V gene lost 1 base and the J gene lost 4 bases, with 11 bases spanning the gap. The CDR3 coding sequence is TGTGCCAGCAGCTTAGTAACCGCCACTTATAATTCACCCCTCCACTTT. Translating it yields CASSLVTATYNSPLHF. Supplemented by reference TRBV11-2 and TRBJ1-6, the full variable domain reads EAGVAQSPRYKIIEKRQSVAFWCNPISGHATLYWYQQILGQGPKLLIQFQNNGVVDDSQLPKDRFSAERLKGVDSTLKIQPAKLEDSAVYLCASSLVTATYNSPLHFGNGTRLTVT.

V is TRBV11-3 and J is TRBJ2-3; D is perhaps TRBD2 (5 bases). The germline V gene encodes CDR1 SGHNT and CDR2 YENEEA. The CDR3 covers 15 residues. Trimming removed 3 bases at V and 7 bases at J, with 17 bases between. The CDR3 coding sequence is TGTGCCAGCAGCTTGGGCCCGGACTTATCCTATACGCAGTATTTT. It codes for CASSLGPDLSYTQYF.

The chain combines TRBV4-2 with TRBJ2-3, with D perhaps TRBD2 (6 bases). This CDR3 has 14 amino acids. The V end was cut by 5 bases, the J end by 6 bases, with 15 bases between. Germline CDR1 and CDR2: LGHNA and YNFKEQ. CDR3 sequence: CASSSTGERDTQYF. The CDR3 coding sequence is TGTGCCAGCAGCTCTACGGGGGAGCGGGATACGCAGTATTTT.

The chain recombines TRBV5-6 with TRBJ1-5; no firm D call. This CDR3 region has 15 residues. The germline V gene encodes CDR1 SGHDT and CDR2 YYEEEE. The germline V and J ends were trimmed by 1 base and 0 bases, with 8 bases remaining between them. CDR3 loop: CASSLLGDSNQPQHF. CDR3 DNA: TGTGCCAGCAGCTTGCTCGGGGATAGCAATCAGCCCCAGCATTTT.

The chain has TRBV18 and TRBJ2-5, with a possible D match to TRBD1 (5 bases). Germline lookup yields CDR1 KGHSH and CDR2 LQKENI. CDR3 length equals 13 residues. V was clipped by 4 bases and J by 1 base, with 7 bases between them. The CDR3 DNA reads TGTGCCAGCTCACGGGGCGGCCAAGAGACCCAGTACTTC. It yields the protein CASSRGGQETQYF.

The chain couples TRBV3-1 (or the pseudogene TRBV3-2) to TRBJ2-7, with D unclear. The V gene lost 3 bases and the J gene lost 1 base, with 7 bases spanning the gap. The length of the CDR3 is 13 residues. Germline values: CDR1 LGHDT, CDR2 YNNKEL (reference sequence). The CDR3 region is CASSQGRSYEQYF. The CDR3 nucleotides are TGTGCCAGCAGCCAGGGCAGATCCTACGAGCAGTACTTC.

V and J are TRBV5-1 and TRBJ2-7, with 12 nucleotides matching TRBD1. The J segment lost 4 bases and the V segment lost 7 bases, leaving 3 bases of the junction unmatched. The CDR3 runs 13 residues. CDR1 is SGHRS, CDR2 YFSETQ, per germline. The CDR3 bases are TGCGCCAGCGGGACAGGGGGCATGTACGAGCAGTACTTC. Encoded protein: CASGTGGMYEQYF.

The V gene is TRBV6-5, the J gene TRBJ1-5; the match to TRBD1 covers 8 bases. The germline gives CDR1 MNHEY, CDR2 SVGAGI. Trimming cost V 6 bases and J 5 bases; bases outside gene matches: 6. The CDR3 runs 14 residues. CDR3 sequence: CASRRQGRDQPQHF. The CDR3 nucleotides read TGTGCCAGCAGAAGACAGGGGAGGGATCAGCCCCAGCATTTT.

V is TRBV6-5 and J is TRBJ1-1, with TRBD1 matching 7 bases. The CDR3 sequence is 15 residues long. Germline CDR1 and CDR2: MNHEY and SVGAGI. V gave up 6 bases and J gave up 1 base; unmatched junction bases: 8. The CDR3 DNA is TGTGCCAGCAGATTGACAGGGTTTTCGAACACTGAAGCTTTCTTT. Translation: CASRLTGFSNTEAFF.

The rearrangement joins TRBV7-6 to TRBJ1-5; D is unresolved. This CDR3 contains 14 residues. The germline V gene has CDR1 SGHVS and CDR2 FNYEAQ. V was shortened by 2 bases and J by 3 bases, with 8 bases between the two germline ends. The CDR3 DNA follows: TGTGCCAGCAGCTTAAATCAGGACAATCAGCCCCAGCATTTT. Protein sequence: CASSLNQDNQPQHF.

This CDR3 reads CAPRSPFNTSPLYGYTF. DNA of the CDR3: TGCGCCCCCAGGTCTCCCTTCAACACATCGCCTCTCTATGGCTACACCTTC. The rearrangement joins TRBV10-1 to TRBJ1-2; D unclear. The CDR3 covers 17 residues. V lost 11 bases, J lost 4 bases, and 29 bases lay in between. The germline CDR1 and CDR2 sequences are WNHNN and SYGVQD (reference sequence).

V is TRBV5-1 and J is TRBJ2-1, with 11 bases identical to TRBD2. Germline lookup yields CDR1 SGHRS and CDR2 YFSETQ. The ends lost 4 bases at V and 7 bases at J; junction bases unmatched: 10. The CDR3 spans 16 residues. The CDR3 nucleotides are TGCGCCAGCAGCGCTCTAGCGGGGGGCAATATAAATGAGCAGTTCTTC. Its translation: CASSALAGGNINEQFF.

The chain couples TRBV13 to TRBJ1-2; 8 positions agree with TRBD1. CDR1 and CDR2 (germline): PRHDT, FYEKMQ (reference sequence). Trimming at V came to 4 bases and at J to 4 bases, leaving 11 bases not matched to a gene. CDR3 length: 16 residues. The CDR3 is CASSYRGTGGLYGYTF. CDR3 nucleotides: TGTGCCAGCAGCTATAGGGGGACAGGTGGGCTCTATGGCTACACCTTC.

The chain links TRBV3-1 (or the pseudogene TRBV3-2) to TRBJ1-2; 7 positions agree with TRBD1. The CDR3 covers 15 residues. The V gene's germline CDR1 is LGHDT and CDR2 YNNKEL (reference sequence). V dropped 1 base and J dropped 0; count of bases not matched to a gene: 2. The CDR3 here is CASSQGTGANYGYTF. The CDR3, as DNA: TGTGCCAGCAGCCAAGGCACAGGGGCTAACTATGGCTACACCTTC.

This clone was counted between two and nine times. The chain recombines TRBV4-1 with TRBJ1-2; TRBD1 is a possible D gene (5 bases). Trimming stripped 0 bases from V and 4 bases from J, with 15 bases between. Germline lookup yields CDR1 MGHRA and CDR2 YSYEKL. This CDR3 contains 16 residues. The DNA for the CDR3 is TGCGCCAGCAGCCAAGATCTAGGCAGGGCATCCTATGGCTACACCTTC. This encodes CASSQDLGRASYGYTF.

The gene calls are TRBV27 and TRBJ1-2, with 10 bases identical to TRBD1. After removal of 2 bases from V and 2 bases from J, the junction contained 8 bases not matched to a gene. The V gene's germline CDR1 is MNHEY and CDR2 SMNVEV (reference sequence). CDR3 length: 17 residues. For the CDR3, the DNA is TGTGCCAGCAGTTTAATCGCAGACAGGGGGCGGAACTATGGCTACACCTTC. It specifies CASSLIADRGRNYGYTF.

The chain recombines TRBV5-6 with TRBJ2-7; 7 nucleotides agree with TRBD2. The CDR3 loop spans 15 amino acids. Germline values: CDR1 SGHDT, CDR2 YYEEEE. Trimming cost V 1 base and J 6 bases; bases outside gene matches: 10. CDR3 loop: CASSLLGTTYREQYF. The DNA for the CDR3 is TGTGCCAGCAGCTTGTTAGGGACTACCTATCGCGAGCAGTACTTC.

The gene calls are TRBV12-3 or TRBV12-4 and TRBJ1-1; no clear D. This CDR3 is built from 12 residues. V was shortened by 8 bases and J by 3 bases, with 10 bases between the two germline ends. CDR3 sequence: CASGSPDTEAFF. For the CDR3, the DNA is TGTGCCAGCGGGAGCCCCGACACTGAAGCTTTCTTT.

The J gene is TRBJ1-2, the V gene TRBV6-6; 8 bases are shared with TRBD1. Germline V lookup: CDR1 MNHNY, CDR2 SVGAGI (reference sequence). CDR3 size: 15 residues. Trimming removed 7 bases from V and 8 bases from J; junction bases left unmatched: 15. The CDR3: CASTNGQGFSRGYTF. The CDR3 DNA sequence: TGTGCCAGCACCAACGGACAGGGTTTTTCGAGGGGCTACACCTTC.

CDR3 coding DNA: TGTGCCAGCAGCCAACTGGGCAGGGAAGAGACCCAGTACTTC. Its protein product is CASSQLGREETQYF. The chain recombines TRBV14 with TRBJ2-5, with D maybe TRBD1 (5 bases). CDR3 length: 14 residues. Trimming shortened V by 2 bases and J by 3 bases, and 10 bases separated the two germline ends. Germline CDR1 reads SGHDN; CDR2 reads FVKESK.

The chain combines TRBV30 with TRBJ2-3; D might be TRBD2 (5 bases). V was pared by 7 bases and J by 0 bases, with 29 bases between. The CDR3 length is 19 residues. Germline lookup yields CDR1 GTSNPN and CDR2 SVGIG (reference sequence). The CDR3 reads CASAPLVDEGTSSTDTQYF. In DNA form, the CDR3 reads TGTGCCTCCGCCCCCTTAGTGGACGAGGGTACCTCTAGCACAGATACGCAGTATTTT.

The chain is built from TRBV7-9 and TRBJ1-3; D may be TRBD1 (6 bases). Deletions cut 5 bases from V and 3 bases from J, with 14 bases between. Germline CDR1 SEHNR, CDR2 FQNEAQ (reference sequence). The CDR3 contains 15 residues. This chain's CDR3 is CASSPTGLSGNTIYF. The CDR3 nucleotides are TGTGCCAGCAGCCCTACAGGGTTAAGTGGAAACACCATATATTTT. The full variable domain, completed using reference TRBV7-9 and TRBJ1-3, is DTGVSQNPRHKITKRGQNVTFRCDPISEHNRLYWYRQTLGQGPEFLTYFQNEAQLEKSRLLSDRFSAERPKGSFSTLEIQRTEQGDSAMYLCASSPTGLSGNTIYFGEGSWLTVV.